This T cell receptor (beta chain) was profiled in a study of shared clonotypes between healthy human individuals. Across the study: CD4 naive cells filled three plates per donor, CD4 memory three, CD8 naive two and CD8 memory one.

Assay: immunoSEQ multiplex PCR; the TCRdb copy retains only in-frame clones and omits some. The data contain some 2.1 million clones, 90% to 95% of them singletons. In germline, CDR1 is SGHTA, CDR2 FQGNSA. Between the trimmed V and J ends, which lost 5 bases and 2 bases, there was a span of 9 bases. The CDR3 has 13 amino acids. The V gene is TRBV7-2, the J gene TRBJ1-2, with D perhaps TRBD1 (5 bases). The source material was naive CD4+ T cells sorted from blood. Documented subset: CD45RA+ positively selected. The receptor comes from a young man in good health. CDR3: CASSPRQNYGYTF. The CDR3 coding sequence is TGTGCCAGCAGCCCTAGACAGAACTATGGCTACACCTTC.